These T cell receptor beta chains were read from a single sample in a study of shared clonotypes between healthy human individuals. Libraries were prepared by immunoSEQ multiplex PCR; TCRdb keeps only in-frame clonotypes and omits some of them. The data contain 1,400,000 or so clones, approximately 98.5% of them singletons. Sequencing was performed on naive CD4+ T cells sorted from blood. Receptors were obtained from a man aged 25-40 years in good health. CDR3s include the opening cysteine and the closing phenylalanine or tryptophan. D genes are given only for firm matches. Some rows mark clone size as missing; the rest say once, few, many or name a class of expanded clone.

v_gene: TRBV14
j_gene: TRBJ1-1
abundance: -
d_gene: -
CDR3nt: TGTGCCAGCAGCCAAGTTGGACATTACACTGAAGCTTTCTTT
CDR3aa: CASSQVGHYTEAFF

v_gene: TRBV6-1
j_gene: TRBJ2-3
abundance: -
d_gene: -
CDR3nt: TGTGCCAGCACCAGAACAAAAAGCACAGATACGCAGTATTTT
CDR3aa: CASTRTKSTDTQYF

v_gene: TRBV5-4
j_gene: TRBJ2-2
abundance: -
d_gene: TRBD2
CDR3nt: TGTGCCAGCAGCCCAGCGGGAGCGGGCACCGGGGAGCTGTTTTTT
CDR3aa: CASSPAGAGTGELFF

v_gene: TRBV6-5
j_gene: TRBJ2-3
abundance: -
d_gene: TRBD2
CDR3nt: TGTGCAGCGGGAGGGCCTCCAGATACGCAGTATTTT
CDR3aa: CAAGGPPDTQYF

v_gene: TRBV28
j_gene: TRBJ2-1
abundance: -
d_gene: -
CDR3nt: TGTGCCAGCAGTTCCGGTGAGCAGTTCTTC
CDR3aa: CASSSGEQFF

v_gene: TRBV7-9
j_gene: TRBJ2-7
abundance: -
d_gene: -
CDR3nt: TGTGCCAGCAGCCCAACAGGGATCGAGCAGTACTTC
CDR3aa: CASSPTGIEQYF

v_gene: TRBV14
j_gene: TRBJ1-5
abundance: -
d_gene: -
CDR3nt: TGTGCCAGCAGCCCAGGGGTCGGTCAGCCCCAGCATTTT
CDR3aa: CASSPGVGQPQHF

v_gene: TRBV6-1
j_gene: TRBJ1-2
abundance: -
d_gene: -
CDR3nt: TGTGCCAGCAGTGAAGCCCGTGGGATGAGGGCCGGCTACACCTTC
CDR3aa: CASSEARGMRAGYTF

v_gene: TRBV27
j_gene: TRBJ1-5
abundance: -
d_gene: -
CDR3nt: TGTGCCAGCAGTTTGAGAGGCGATAGCAATCAGCCCCAGCATTTT
CDR3aa: CASSLRGDSNQPQHF

v_gene: TRBV5-5
j_gene: TRBJ1-5
abundance: once
d_gene: -
CDR3nt: TGTGCCAGCAGCCACTCTAGCAATCAGCCCCAGCATTTT
CDR3aa: CASSHSSNQPQHF

v_gene: TRBV7-9
j_gene: TRBJ1-2
abundance: -
d_gene: -
CDR3nt: TGTGCCAGCAGCTTACAAGGCAGCTACACCTTC
CDR3aa: CASSLQGSYTF

v_gene: TRBV5-1
j_gene: TRBJ2-4
abundance: -
d_gene: TRBD2
CDR3nt: TGCGCCAGCAGCTTGGAACAGCGGGAGTTAGGCATTCAGTACTTC
CDR3aa: CASSLEQRELGIQYF

v_gene: TRBV5-1
j_gene: TRBJ2-3
abundance: -
d_gene: TRBD2
CDR3nt: TGCGCCAGCAGCTCGACCTGGCCGGGACTAAATTCTGGCACAGATACGCAGTATTTT
CDR3aa: CASSSTWPGLNSGTDTQYF

v_gene: TRBV28
j_gene: TRBJ1-2
abundance: -
d_gene: TRBD1
CDR3nt: TGTGCCAGCATGTCAGGACAGGAATATGGCTACACCTTC
CDR3aa: CASMSGQEYGYTF

v_gene: TRBV6-1
j_gene: TRBJ2-7
abundance: -
d_gene: -
CDR3nt: TGTGCCAGCAAGGACAGCTTTTCGTCCTACGAGCAGTACTTC
CDR3aa: CASKDSFSSYEQYF

v_gene: TRBV15
j_gene: TRBJ2-3
abundance: -
d_gene: TRBD2
CDR3nt: TGTGCCACCAGCAGAGGGGCGACTAGCGGGCTTGGGGGTGGCGCAGATACGCAGTATTTT
CDR3aa: CATSRGATSGLGGGADTQYF

v_gene: TRBV10-3
j_gene: TRBJ2-5
abundance: -
d_gene: TRBD1
CDR3nt: TGTGCCATCAGTGTGGGGACAGGGCAAGAGACCCAGTACTTC
CDR3aa: CAISVGTGQETQYF

v_gene: TRBV19
j_gene: TRBJ1-1
abundance: -
d_gene: -
CDR3nt: TGTGCCAGCGAGAAGGGACATACCACTGAAGCTTTCTTT
CDR3aa: CASEKGHTTEAFF

v_gene: TRBV6-1
j_gene: TRBJ2-7
abundance: once
d_gene: -
CDR3nt: TGTGCCAGCAGTTCGGGTCCAGCGACGGACTACGAGCAGTACTTC
CDR3aa: CASSSGPATDYEQYF

v_gene: TRBV30
j_gene: TRBJ2-1
abundance: -
d_gene: -
CDR3nt: TGTGCCTGGAGTGTACGTGTCTCCGTAGCGGACAATGAGCAGTTCTTC
CDR3aa: CAWSVRVSVADNEQFF

v_gene: TRBV4-1
j_gene: TRBJ1-5
abundance: -
d_gene: -
CDR3nt: TGCGCCAGCAGCCAAGGCTTACTCAATCAGCCCCAGCATTTT
CDR3aa: CASSQGLLNQPQHF

v_gene: TRBV27
j_gene: TRBJ2-3
abundance: -
d_gene: TRBD2
CDR3nt: TGTGCCAGCAGTCCGGGACTAGGGACAGATACGCAGTATTTT
CDR3aa: CASSPGLGTDTQYF

v_gene: TRBV7-9
j_gene: TRBJ2-3
abundance: -
d_gene: -
CDR3nt: TGTGCCAGCAGCTACGAGCGGAGCACAGATACGCAGTATTTT
CDR3aa: CASSYERSTDTQYF

v_gene: TRBV15
j_gene: TRBJ2-7
abundance: -
d_gene: -
CDR3nt: TGTGCCACCAGTAAAACGGACGGTAGGTACGAGCAGTACTTC
CDR3aa: CATSKTDGRYEQYF

v_gene: TRBV5-1
j_gene: TRBJ2-2
abundance: -
d_gene: -
CDR3nt: TGCGCCAGCAGCTTGGAGGGGAGCAACACCGGGGAGCTGTTTTTT
CDR3aa: CASSLEGSNTGELFF

v_gene: TRBV5-1
j_gene: TRBJ1-1
abundance: once
d_gene: TRBD1
CDR3nt: TGCGCCAGCAGCGCACCGGGACAGAAGAACACTGAAGCTTTCTTT
CDR3aa: CASSAPGQKNTEAFF

v_gene: TRBV5-1
j_gene: TRBJ1-4
abundance: -
d_gene: -
CDR3nt: TGCGCCAGCAGCTTGCGTGGGACGGACAATGAAAAACTGTTTTTT
CDR3aa: CASSLRGTDNEKLFF

v_gene: TRBV2
j_gene: TRBJ2-3
abundance: -
d_gene: -
CDR3nt: TGTGCCAGCAAGGGGGGAGGAGATACGCAGTATTTT
CDR3aa: CASKGGGDTQYF

v_gene: TRBV9
j_gene: TRBJ1-5
abundance: -
d_gene: -
CDR3nt: TGTGCCAGCAGCGTAGGAGGGGCGGACAATCAGCCCCAGCATTTT
CDR3aa: CASSVGGADNQPQHF

v_gene: TRBV29-1
j_gene: TRBJ2-5
abundance: -
d_gene: -
CDR3nt: TGCAGCGTTGGCCCTCTGGACCGTCGAGAGACCCAGTACTTC
CDR3aa: CSVGPLDRRETQYF

v_gene: TRBV6-5
j_gene: TRBJ2-3
abundance: -
d_gene: -
CDR3nt: TGTGCCAGCACTCCCGGAGGAGTAAATACGCAGTATTTT
CDR3aa: CASTPGGVNTQYF